This T cell receptor (beta chain) was captured in a study of T cell changes during pregnancy in multiple sclerosis. The length of the CDR3 is 16 residues. Germline values: CDR1 SGHRS, CDR2 YFSETQ. V gave up 1 base and J gave up 2 bases; unmatched junction bases: 4. Measured with immunoSEQ multiplex PCR; TCRdb has only the in-frame clones, and not every one. The sample carries tens of thousands of clones, approximately 90% recorded once. The clonotype comes from a female donor with multiple sclerosis, enrolled in a pregnancy study. This chain uses TRBV5-1 with TRBJ2-3, with 10 bases that match TRBD2. Here the sequenced sample was peripheral blood, taken after pregnancy. CDR3 sequence: CASSLLAGDPTDTQYF. The CDR3 coding sequence is TGCGCCAGCAGCTTGCTAGCGGGAGACCCCACAGATACGCAGTATTTT. Variable domain in full (rest from reference TRBV5-1 and TRBJ2-3): KAGVTQTPRYLIKTRGQQVTLSCSPISGHRSVSWYQQTPGQGLQFLFEYFSETQRNKGNFPGRFSGRQFSNSRSEMNVSTLELGDSALYLCASSLLAGDPTDTQYFGPGTRLTVL.